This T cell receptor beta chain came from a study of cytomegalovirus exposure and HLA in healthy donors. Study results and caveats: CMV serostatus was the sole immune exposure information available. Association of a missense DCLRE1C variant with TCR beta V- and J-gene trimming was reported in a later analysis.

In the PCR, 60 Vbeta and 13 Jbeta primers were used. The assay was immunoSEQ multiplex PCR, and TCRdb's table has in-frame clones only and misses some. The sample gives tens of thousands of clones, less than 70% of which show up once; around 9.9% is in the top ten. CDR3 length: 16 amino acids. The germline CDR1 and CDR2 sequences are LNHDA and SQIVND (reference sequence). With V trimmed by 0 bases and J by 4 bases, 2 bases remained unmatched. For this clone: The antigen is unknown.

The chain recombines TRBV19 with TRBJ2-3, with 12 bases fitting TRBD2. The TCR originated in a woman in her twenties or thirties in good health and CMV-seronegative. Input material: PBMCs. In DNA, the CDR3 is TGTGCCAGTAGTATAGACGCTAGCGGGGGGGCAGATACGCAGTATTTT. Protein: CASSIDASGGADTQYF.